This T cell receptor beta chain originates from a study of blood T cell repertoires in COVID-19. Study-level information: COVID-19 samples, acute and convalescent, were from the United States, Italy and Spain.

Clones were sequenced by immunoSEQ multiplex PCR, and TCRdb holds only the in-frame ones, with some missing. The data contain 100,000 to 150,000 clones, over 75% of them singletons. Only one count was recorded for this clone. Looked up from germline, CDR1 is SGHTA and CDR2 is FQGNSA. The V and J ends lost 3 bases and 2 bases, in that order; junction bases with no gene match: 5. The CDR3 spans 15 residues. This clonotype originated in a woman older than 75 with acute or convalescent COVID-19. The specimen was peripheral blood. The chain recombines TRBV7-2 with TRBJ2-5, with 8 nucleotides matching TRBD2. The CDR3 loop reads CASSLGGGPQETQYF. CDR3 DNA sequence: TGTGCCAGCAGCTTGGGCGGGGGGCCTCAAGAGACCCAGTACTTC.